This TCR beta chain was sequenced for a study of identical twins. One entry per CDR3 protein results from TCRdb running MiXCR on the 5' RACE reads. The table has a few hundred thousand distinct CDR3 sequences, about 13% seen once; the top ten hold more than 0.8%. The CDR3 has 14 amino acids. With 3 bases removed from V and 2 bases from J, the gap between germline ends came to 9 bases. Germline lookup yields CDR1 LGHDT and CDR2 YNNKEL (reference sequence). Separately, the same data were catalogued under a study of yellow fever vaccine responses in identical twins.

The sample consisted of CD4+ T cells sorted from blood. The TCR comes from a woman younger than 35 in good health. The chain uses TRBV3-1 and TRBJ2-3; D not certain. The chain's CDR3 is CASSHVSVTDTQYF. The CDR3 DNA reads as TGTGCCAGCAGCCATGTGTCGGTCACAGATACGCAGTATTTT.